This T cell receptor beta chain was obtained from a study of blood T cell repertoires in COVID-19. Authors' methods: Reference gene primer amplification yielded estimated nucleated cell counts. Clones were sequenced by immunoSEQ multiplex PCR, and TCRdb holds only the in-frame ones, with some missing. V and J calls and clone size are those listed in that table; D and trimming were worked out from the DNA. The sample yields some 150,000 clones, 85% to 90% seen once. The germline gives CDR1 MNHNY, CDR2 SVGAGI (reference sequence). Trimming left V 5 bases short and J 3 bases short, with 13 bases between. CDR3 length equals 15 residues.

The receptor was derived from a man aged 50 to 59 who had recovered from COVID-19. The chain employs TRBV6-6 and TRBJ1-4; the D is unclear. The sequencing sample was made of peripheral blood. The CDR3 region has the DNA TGTGCCAGCAGTGACACACGGAGGGCTAATGAAAAACTGTTTTTT. Translated, it gives CASSDTRRANEKLFF.